Each of the 27 T cell receptor beta chains below was sequenced from the same sample in a study of T cell changes during pregnancy in multiple sclerosis. The table came from immunoSEQ multiplex PCR; TCRdb's copy has only in-frame clones and leaves some out. Of about 19,000 clones detected, 75% to 90% appear once; the ten largest clones hold roughly 6%. The sample in question was CD8+ T cells from peripheral blood mononuclear cells, obtained after pregnancy. These receptors originate from a female donor in good health, enrolled as a control in a pregnancy study.

The rearrangement uses TRBV6-5 and TRBJ1-1, with 8 nucleotides matching TRBD1. Germline loops: CDR1 MNHEY, CDR2 SVGAGI. CDR3 length: 14 residues. The V and J ends lost 6 bases and 1 base, in that order; junction bases with no gene match: 4. This CDR3 is CASRSDRENTEAFF. The DNA for the CDR3 is TGTGCCAGCAGGTCGGACAGGGAGAACACTGAAGCTTTCTTT.

This sequence joins TRBV6-5 and TRBJ2-5; 13 positions match TRBD2. This CDR3 contains 15 residues. Losses at the gene ends were 2 bases for V and 4 bases for J; bases not matched to a gene: 1. Per germline, CDR1 MNHEY and CDR2 SVGAGI. CDR3: CASSYTSGGAETQYF. CDR3 coding DNA: TGTGCCAGCAGTTACACTAGCGGGGGGGCAGAGACCCAGTACTTC.

The V and J genes are TRBV9 and TRBJ2-3; 8 nucleotides agree with TRBD1. The germline V gene has CDR1 SGDLS and CDR2 YYNGEE. Trimming removed 0 bases from V and 6 bases from J; junction bases left unmatched: 12. The length of the CDR3 is 17 residues. As DNA, the CDR3 is TGTGCCAGCAGCGTAGCTACGGGGCAGGGGGCTGCGGATACGCAGTATTTT. It is translated as CASSVATGQGAADTQYF.

J is TRBJ2-7 and V is TRBV4-3; TRBD1 is a possible D gene (5 bases). V was shortened by 2 bases and J by 5 bases, with 13 bases between the two germline ends. The germline gives CDR1 LGHNA, CDR2 YSLEER. This CDR3 has 14 residues. DNA of the CDR3: TGCGCCAGCAGCCAATCGTCCAGGGAAAACGAGCAGTACTTC. Protein sequence: CASSQSSRENEQYF.

The rearrangement links TRBV2 to TRBJ2-7, with TRBD2 as a possible D gene (5 bases). V gave up 0 bases and J gave up 3 bases, with 9 bases separating them. The germline V gene encodes CDR1 SNHLY and CDR2 FYNNEI. This CDR3 is built from 14 residues. The CDR3 sequence: CASSEAGSHYEQYF. The CDR3 nucleotides are TGTGCCAGCAGTGAAGCGGGGAGTCACTACGAGCAGTACTTC.

The chain links TRBV28 to TRBJ1-6, with 8 bases identical to TRBD1. This CDR3 has 16 amino acids. V was pared by 3 bases and J by 9 bases, with 10 bases of the junction left unmatched. Germline values: CDR1 MDHEN, CDR2 SYDVKM. CDR3 DNA: TGTGCCAGCAGTTTGGGGCGACAGGGGCGCGGTTCACCCCTCCACTTT. This gives the protein CASSLGRQGRGSPLHF.

The genes are TRBV13 and TRBJ2-3; TRBD2 aligns across 7 bases. Germline V gene lookup returns CDR1 PRHDT and CDR2 FYEKMQ (reference sequence). There are 16 residues in the CDR3. Trimming cost V 0 bases and J 2 bases; bases outside gene matches: 5. CDR3 DNA: TGTGCCAGCAGCTTAGGGGGTGGACTAGACACAGATACGCAGTATTTT. This codes for CASSLGGGLDTDTQYF. The complete variable domain, with remaining parts taken from reference TRBV13 and TRBJ2-3, reads AAGVIQSPRHLIKEKRETATLKCYPIPRHDTVYWYQQGPGQDPQFLISFYEKMQSDKGSIPDRFSAQQFSDYHSELNMSSLELGDSALYFCASSLGGGLDTDTQYFGPGTRLTVL.

The rearrangement joins TRBV6-1 to TRBJ1-2; 9 bases are a match to TRBD1. The germline CDR1 and CDR2 sequences are MNHNS and SASEGT. The CDR3 is 16 residues long. V lost 1 base and J lost 4; bases outside the gene matches: 7. For the CDR3, the DNA is TGTGCCAGCAGTGAAGGGGGGACAGGGACAGCCTATGGCTACACCTTC. It specifies CASSEGGTGTAYGYTF.

The chain is built from TRBV6-6 and TRBJ2-5; a weak D match, TRBD1 (5 bases). Germline-derived CDR1 and CDR2 are MNHNY and SVGAGI (reference sequence). The CDR3 has 16 amino acids. The germline V and J ends were trimmed by 0 bases and 4 bases, with 15 bases remaining between them. The CDR3 region has the DNA TGTGCCAGCAGTTACTCGATAGGGGTTGGGGTAGAGACCCAGTACTTC. Amino acids: CASSYSIGVGVETQYF.

The genes are TRBV19 and TRBJ1-1; 8 nucleotides align to TRBD1. This CDR3 contains 14 residues. CDR1 is LNHDA, CDR2 SQIVND, per germline (reference sequence). Trimming cost V 4 bases and J 3 bases; bases outside gene matches: 4. This CDR3 is CASSTGTGYTEAFF. CDR3 sequence (DNA): TGTGCCAGTAGTACGGGGACAGGCTACACTGAAGCTTTCTTT.

The DNA for the CDR3 is TGCAGCGTTGAAGGTCAGGGGCTGGATGGCTACACCTTC. Amino acids: CSVEGQGLDGYTF. This chain connects TRBV29-1 to TRBJ1-2; a weak D match, TRBD1 (6 bases). Trimming took 1 base from V and 6 from J, leaving 12 bases between them. CDR3 length equals 13 residues. Germline V lookup: CDR1 SQVTM, CDR2 ANQGSEA.

The DNA for the CDR3 is TGTGCCAGCAGTTCTGGGAGTAATCAGCCCCAGCATTTT. Protein: CASSSGSNQPQHF. The chain combines TRBV27 with TRBJ1-5; D is unresolved. V lost 4 bases and J 4 bases, leaving 8 bases between the germline ends. The CDR3 consists of 13 residues. Germline V lookup: CDR1 MNHEY, CDR2 SMNVEV (reference sequence).

V is TRBV7-3 and J is TRBJ1-2; D ambiguous. From germline, CDR1 is SGHTA and CDR2 FQGTGA. V was pared by 5 bases and J by 8 bases, with 21 bases between. This CDR3 has 15 amino acids. Here the CDR3 reads CASSGPQRTTGGYTF. For the CDR3, the DNA is TGTGCCAGCAGCGGCCCGCAGCGAACAACTGGAGGCTACACCTTC.

The chain employs TRBV2 and TRBJ1-1; no clear D gene. CDR1 and CDR2 from the germline V gene are SNHLY and FYNNEI. The CDR3 has 10 residues. V was pared by 6 bases and J by 6 bases, with 5 bases between. The CDR3 nucleotides are TGTGCCAGCAGACAGTCTGAAGCTTTCTTT. Amino acid sequence: CASRQSEAFF.

Here the CDR3 reads CASSLGSYEQYF. For the CDR3, the DNA is TGTGCCAGCAGCCTCGGGTCCTACGAGCAGTACTTC. The gene calls are TRBV7-8 and TRBJ2-7; D is unclear. CDR1 SGHVS and CDR2 FQNEAQ come from the germline V gene. The CDR3 extends over 12 amino acids. V lost 5 bases to trimming and J lost 1 base, with 6 bases between them.

The chain links TRBV7-9 to TRBJ2-2; weak D call: TRBD1 (5 bases). This CDR3 has 12 residues. Per germline, CDR1 SEHNR and CDR2 FQNEAQ (reference sequence). The ends were cut back, 7 bases at V and 3 bases at J, with 6 bases in the middle. The CDR3 here is CASTGYTGELFF. The CDR3 coding sequence is TGTGCCAGCACAGGGTACACCGGGGAGCTGTTTTTT.

This chain links TRBV5-4 with TRBJ2-2, with D unclear. Germline V gene data show CDR1 as SGHNT and CDR2 as YYREEE (reference sequence). The CDR3 has 12 residues. V was trimmed by 0 bases and J by 8 bases, leaving 5 bases between them. DNA of the CDR3: TGTGCCAGCAGCTTGGGCGGAGGGGAGCTGTTTTTT. This encodes CASSLGGGELFF.

V usage is TRBV10-1 and J usage is TRBJ1-5; 10 positions agree with TRBD1. Germline V gene data show CDR1 as WNHNN and CDR2 as SYGVQD (reference sequence). V was pared by 1 base and J by 1 base, with 10 bases of the junction left unmatched. CDR3 length equals 19 residues. The CDR3, as DNA: TGCGCCAGCAGTGAGTGGGCGATCCGACAGGGGGCGAGCAATCAGCCCCAGCATTTT. This encodes CASSEWAIRQGASNQPQHF.

The chain carries TRBV30 and TRBJ1-5; D is perhaps TRBD1 (5 bases). CDR3 length: 11 residues. Germline CDR1 and CDR2: GTSNPN and SVGIG (reference sequence). The ends were cut back, 7 bases at V and 4 bases at J, with 8 bases in the middle. CDR3: CALQGNQPQHF. DNA for the CDR3: TGTGCCTTGCAGGGTAATCAGCCCCAGCATTTT.

The genes are TRBV4-1 and TRBJ2-1; D is possibly TRBD1 (6 bases). Germline-derived CDR1 and CDR2 are MGHRA and YSYEKL. The CDR3 has 13 residues. V shed 1 base and J shed 5 bases, with 6 bases lying between them. The CDR3: CASSQGTDNEQFF. The DNA of the CDR3 is TGCGCCAGCAGCCAAGGGACAGACAATGAGCAGTTCTTC.

This clone was detected only a few times. Here the CDR3 reads CASSQGTGVSGELFF. As DNA, the CDR3 is TGCGCCAGCAGCCAAGGGACAGGGGTATCCGGGGAGCTGTTTTTT. The rearrangement links TRBV4-3 to TRBJ2-2, with 9 positions matching TRBD1. CDR1 is LGHNA, CDR2 YSLEER, per germline. The trim removed 1 base at V and 6 bases at J, leaving 3 bases unmatched. The CDR3 loop spans 15 amino acids.

The chain employs TRBV19 and TRBJ2-7; 9 nucleotides match TRBD1. The CDR3 has 16 amino acids. V shed 0 bases and J 4 bases; nucleotides not matched to a gene: 7. Germline CDR1 and CDR2: LNHDA and SQIVND (reference sequence). The CDR3 here is CASSIEGGTGRYEQYF. The DNA of the CDR3 is TGTGCCAGTAGTATAGAAGGAGGGACAGGGAGATACGAGCAGTACTTC.

The chain uses TRBV11-3 and TRBJ2-3; possible D gene TRBD2, 5 bases. The CDR3 spans 13 residues. From germline, CDR1 is SGHNT and CDR2 YENEEA. V was cut by 7 bases and J by 3 bases, with 11 bases left in between. The CDR3 DNA sequence: TGTGCCAGCATGGGTAGGACTACAGATACGCAGTATTTT. Translating gives CASMGRTTDTQYF.

The sample holds one count of this clone. This chain links TRBV13 with TRBJ2-2; possibly TRBD1 for D (6 bases). Germline V gene sequence: CDR1 PRHDT, CDR2 FYEKMQ (reference sequence). CDR3 length: 12 residues. V lost 4 bases and J 8 bases, leaving 8 bases between the germline ends. The CDR3 bases are TGTGCCAGCAGCTCCGGGACAGGGGAGCTGTTTTTT. It specifies CASSSGTGELFF.

The chain carries TRBV11-3 and TRBJ2-3; 10 bases map to TRBD1. Losses at the gene ends were 2 bases for V and 3 bases for J; bases not matched to a gene: 5. Germline CDR1 and CDR2: SGHNT and YENEEA. CDR3 size: 16 residues. This chain's CDR3 is CASSLFPGQGTDTQYF. For the CDR3, the DNA is TGTGCCAGCAGCTTATTCCCGGGACAGGGGACAGATACGCAGTATTTT.

This clone came up once. This chain links TRBV14 with TRBJ1-2; D is ambiguous. This CDR3 region has 14 residues. CDR1 is SGHDN, CDR2 FVKESK, per germline. V was cut by 4 bases and J by 6 bases, with 15 bases left in between. CDR3 in amino acids: CASSPWTLGHGYTF. As DNA, the CDR3 is TGTGCCAGCAGCCCCTGGACTCTTGGTCATGGCTACACCTTC.

The chain recombines TRBV5-1 with TRBJ2-1; no clear D. CDR1 is SGHRS, CDR2 YFSETQ, per germline. The CDR3 is 15 amino acids. The V and J ends lost 4 bases and 7 bases respectively, with 18 bases between them. CDR3 sequence: CASSLVLSSRNEQFF. CDR3 in DNA: TGCGCCAGCAGCCTAGTCCTCAGTAGTCGGAATGAGCAGTTCTTC.